This is a list of T cell receptor beta chains from one sample in a study of blood T cells in healthy people across ages. Via MiXCR, TCRdb re-called the 5' RACE reads, giving one row per CDR3 protein. In the table there are about 700,000 distinct CDR3 sequences, 32% of which are singletons. Sample: blood. Receptors were obtained from a woman older than 75 in good health. Both conserved end residues are part of each CDR3. A D gene is named only where the DNA matches it firmly. Only some rows state a clone size, as once, few, many or a class for expanded clones.

j_call v_call d_call clone_size cdr3_length cdr3_nt cdr3_aa
TRBJ2-3 TRBV10-3 - many 15 TGTGCCATCAGTGTCGGCGGGGTGAGCACAGATACGCAGTATTTT CAISVGGVSTDTQYF
TRBJ1-1 TRBV9 - - 14 TGTGCCAGCTCTAGGGGGGGGGCATTAACTGAAGCTTTCTTT CASSRGGALTEAFF
TRBJ1-5 TRBV7-2 - - 15 TGTGCCAGCAGCTTAGTTCCGGGCCAGGATCAGCCCCAGCATTTT CASSLVPGQDQPQHF
TRBJ2-5 TRBV6-2/TRBV6-3 - many 13 TGTGCCAGCAGGCCCACCCTGGGGGAGACCCAGTACTTC CASRPTLGETQYF
TRBJ1-1 TRBV10-3 - - 15 TGTGCCATCAGTGATAATGAGGGGTTGAACACTGAAGCTTTCTTT CAISDNEGLNTEAFF
TRBJ1-4 TRBV5-1 - many 14 TGCGCCAGCAGCTTGCAAGGAAGGGATGAAAAACTGTTTTTT CASSLQGRDEKLFF
TRBJ1-6 TRBV20-1 TRBD1 few 15 TGCAGTGCTAGGGTACAGGGGACCCGAAATTCACCCCTCCACTTT CSARVQGTRNSPLHF
TRBJ2-2 TRBV7-9 TRBD1 few 16 TGTGCCAGCAGCTCCAGGGGGCTCACCGACACCGGGGAGCTGTTTTTT CASSSRGLTDTGELFF
TRBJ2-2 TRBV6-2/TRBV6-3 - - 13 TGTGCCGTCGGCGGGGAAGCCTCCGGGGAGCTGTTTTTT CAVGGEASGELFF
TRBJ1-1 TRBV4-2 - few 13 TGTGCCAGCAGCCTAATGGGCGTGCAGGAAGCTTTCTTT CASSLMGVQEAFF
TRBJ2-5 TRBV30 - few 12 TGTGCCTGGAGTGTACGGGTATTGGAGCAGTACTTC CAWSVRVLEQYF
TRBJ2-5 TRBV12-3/TRBV12-4 TRBD1 many 14 TGTGCCAGCAGTAACAGGGGGCGAGGGGAGACCCAGTACTTC CASSNRGRGETQYF
TRBJ2-7 TRBV5-1 TRBD1 many 14 TGCGCCAGCAGCCGGACGACAGGGGCCTACGAGCAGTACTTC CASSRTTGAYEQYF
TRBJ2-2 TRBV6-1 - many 14 TGTGCCAGCAGGGACACCGCGTACACCGGGGAGCTGTTTTTT CASRDTAYTGELFF
TRBJ2-7 TRBV12-3/TRBV12-4 - - 14 TGTGCCAGCAGTCCCGACGGCGGTGTCTACGAGCAGTACTTC CASSPDGGVYEQYF
TRBJ1-6 TRBV7-8 TRBD1 many 14 TGTGCCAGCAGCTCCGGGACAGGGGTTTCACCCCTCCACTTT CASSSGTGVSPLHF
TRBJ2-7 TRBV18 TRBD1 - 15 TGTGCCAGCTCACACGGACAGGTAGCCTCCTACGAGCAGTACTTC CASSHGQVASYEQYF
TRBJ1-5 TRBV2 - few 12 TGTGCCAGCAGTGAACCAGGTCAGCCCCAGCATTTT CASSEPGQPQHF
TRBJ1-6 TRBV5-1 TRBD1 many 15 TGCGCCAGCAGCTTGGTCGGGACAGGGAATTCACCCCTCCACTTT CASSLVGTGNSPLHF
TRBJ1-2 TRBV11-2 - many 13 TGTGCCAGCAGCTTACAGGGAGGCTATGGCTACACCTTC CASSLQGGYGYTF
TRBJ2-5 TRBV5-1 - - 14 TGCGCCAGCAACTACGGGACTCAGCAAGAGACCCAGTACTTC CASNYGTQQETQYF
TRBJ2-1 TRBV5-1 - - 14 TGCGCCAGCAGCTTGGGGGGCTCCTTTAATGAGCAGTTCTTC CASSLGGSFNEQFF
TRBJ1-4 TRBV5-1 - few 15 TGCGCCAGCAGCTTGGGGGGTGTAACTAATGAAAAACTGTTTTTT CASSLGGVTNEKLFF
TRBJ1-2 TRBV4-2 - - 15 TGTGCCAGCAGCCGAGATTCAGGATCTGACTATGGCTACACCTTC CASSRDSGSDYGYTF
TRBJ2-1 TRBV5-4 TRBD1 - 14 TGTGCCAGCACCAAGCCCGCAGGGGGCGGTGAGCAGTTCTTC CASTKPAGGGEQFF
TRBJ2-1 TRBV19 - - 11 TGTGCCACTCGGGTAGGGGGTGAGCAGTTCTTC CATRVGGEQFF
TRBJ1-2 TRBV27 TRBD1 - 13 TGTGCCAGCAGGACGACAGGGGGCCATGGCTACACCTTC CASRTTGGHGYTF